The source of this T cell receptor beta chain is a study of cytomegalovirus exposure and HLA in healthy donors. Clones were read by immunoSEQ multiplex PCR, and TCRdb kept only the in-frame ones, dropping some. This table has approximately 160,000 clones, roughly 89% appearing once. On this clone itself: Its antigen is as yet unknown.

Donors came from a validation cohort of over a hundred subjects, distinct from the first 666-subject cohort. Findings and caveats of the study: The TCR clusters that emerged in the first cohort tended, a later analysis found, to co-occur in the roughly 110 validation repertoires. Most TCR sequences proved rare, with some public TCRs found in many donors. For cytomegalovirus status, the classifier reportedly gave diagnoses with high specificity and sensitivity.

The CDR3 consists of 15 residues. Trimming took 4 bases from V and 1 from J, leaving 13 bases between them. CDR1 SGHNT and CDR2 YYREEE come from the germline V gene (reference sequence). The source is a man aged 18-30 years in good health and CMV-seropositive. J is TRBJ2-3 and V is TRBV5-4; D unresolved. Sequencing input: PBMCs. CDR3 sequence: CASSIEQLRTDTQYF. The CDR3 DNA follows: TGTGCCAGCAGCATCGAGCAACTCCGCACAGATACGCAGTATTTT.